This T cell receptor (beta chain) was obtained from a study of cytomegalovirus exposure and HLA in healthy donors. Use of 60 Vbeta and 13 Jbeta primers characterized the PCR. Some clones are missing from TCRdb's copy, which holds only in-frame ones; the method was immunoSEQ multiplex PCR. Of some 120,000 clones in the sample, around 84% were seen once. CDR3 length: 12 residues. CDR1 is MNHNY, CDR2 SVGAGI, per germline (reference sequence). V lost 6 bases to trimming and J lost 5 bases; unmatched junction nucleotides: 3. This clone was counted only a few times. The V gene is TRBV6-6, the J gene TRBJ2-5, with TRBD2 identical over 7 bases. The sequencing sample was made of PBMCs. The receptor's source is a woman aged 40 to 50 in good health and CMV-seronegative. The CDR3 spells CASSPGGETQYF. In DNA form, the CDR3 reads TGTGCCAGCAGCCCCGGGGGGGAGACCCAGTACTTC.